The next 19 T cell receptor beta chains were all read from a single sample in a study of cytomegalovirus exposure and HLA in healthy donors (dated 2017 in TCRdb). The method behind the library was the immunoSEQ multiplex PCR assay. As stored in TCRdb, this immuneACCESS dataset retains in-frame rearrangements with V and J assigned. A fraction of the clones does not appear; measured against another copy, unresolved V genes explain less than half of the discrepancy, and the remainder lacks a known reason. Present in this sample are some 150,000 clones, over 80% of which were seen just once. The ten largest account for 3.5% to 5.5% of the sample. The sequencing sample was made of PBMCs. These receptors all come from a man between 18 and 35 years old in good health and CMV-seropositive.

V and J are TRBV4-1 and TRBJ1-4, with D tentatively TRBD1 (5 bases). Trimming stripped 5 bases from V and 6 bases from J, with 16 bases between. There are 15 residues in the CDR3. Germline V gene lookup returns CDR1 MGHRA and CDR2 YSYEKL. In DNA, the CDR3 is TGCGCCAGCAGCTGGGGGAGGGGTAACGATGAAAAACTGTTTTTT. It translates to CASSWGRGNDEKLFF.

V gene TRBV6-5 combines with J gene TRBJ1-6; no definite D call. The CDR3 has 15 residues. CDR1 is MNHEY and CDR2 is SVGAGI in the germline V gene. V was cut by 7 bases and J by 7 bases, with 17 bases left in between. The CDR3 coding sequence is TGTGCCAGCACTCCCACCCCGGGGAGAAATTCACCCCTCCACTTT. It translates to CASTPTPGRNSPLHF.

The V and J genes are TRBV27 and TRBJ2-7, with 11 bases fitting TRBD2. The ends lost 6 bases at V and 9 bases at J; junction bases unmatched: 10. CDR1 and CDR2 from the germline V gene are MNHEY and SMNVEV (reference sequence). The CDR3 length is 14 residues. In nucleotides, the CDR3 is TGTGCCAGCAGCCGGGGACTAGCGGCCCCGGGGCAGTACTTC. Amino acids: CASSRGLAAPGQYF.

In its sample, this clone was seen many times. This chain joins TRBV7-8 and TRBJ1-1; 8 positions match TRBD1. The germline V gene encodes CDR1 SGHVS and CDR2 FQNEAQ. There are 13 residues in the CDR3. Trimming took 8 bases from V and 7 from J; bases not matched to a gene: 9. This chain's CDR3 is CASGAGGEGEAFF. The CDR3 bases are TGTGCCAGCGGCGCAGGGGGCGAAGGTGAAGCTTTCTTT.

This rearrangement joins TRBV5-6 to TRBJ1-3; 7 bases are a match to TRBD1. Trimming cost V 0 bases and J 4 bases; bases outside gene matches: 4. The germline V gene encodes CDR1 SGHDT and CDR2 YYEEEE. The CDR3 consists of 15 residues. As DNA, the CDR3 is TGTGCCAGCAGCTTGGGAGGGGGCGCCGGAAACACCATATATTTT. It encodes CASSLGGGAGNTIYF.

The rearrangement links TRBV6-1 to TRBJ2-7; D ambiguous. The CDR3 runs 15 residues. Trimming stripped 1 base from V and 2 bases from J, with 12 bases between. Germline V gene lookup returns CDR1 MNHNS and CDR2 SASEGT. The CDR3 is CASSEESRFAYEQYF. In DNA, the CDR3 is TGTGCCAGCAGTGAAGAGAGTAGATTTGCCTACGAGCAGTACTTC.

This clone was found a few times. This rearrangement joins TRBV4-1 to TRBJ2-1, with 14 bases matching TRBD2. The germline V gene encodes CDR1 MGHRA and CDR2 YSYEKL. V shed 4 bases, J shed 10 bases, and the junction held 6 bases outside the gene matches. The CDR3 is made up of 15 amino acids. CDR3 coding DNA: TGCGCCAGCAGCCCGGGACTAGCGGGAGCGGGAGAGCAGTTCTTC. It translates to CASSPGLAGAGEQFF.

The rearrangement links TRBV5-1 to TRBJ1-4, with D possibly TRBD1 on 6 matching bases. Trimming removed 3 bases at V and 8 bases at J, with 14 bases between. Germline CDR1 reads SGHRS; CDR2 reads YFSETQ. This CDR3 region has 14 residues. CDR3 sequence reads: CASSSDSIKEKLFF. The CDR3 DNA reads TGCGCCAGCAGCTCGGACAGCATCAAAGAAAAACTGTTTTTT.

The rearrangement uses TRBV7-8 and TRBJ1-1; the D gene is possibly TRBD1 (5 bases). V was clipped by 2 bases and J by 0 bases, with 16 bases between them. Germline CDR1 SGHVS, CDR2 FQNEAQ. The CDR3 is 17 amino acids. The CDR3 here is CASSLSRQKGMNTEAFF. Here the CDR3 DNA reads TGTGCCAGCAGCTTATCCCGACAGAAGGGTATGAACACTGAAGCTTTCTTT.

This clone was seen once. The V gene is TRBV7-9, the J gene TRBJ1-1, with no clear D. The length of the CDR3 is 12 residues. Germline CDR1 reads SEHNR; CDR2 reads FQNEAQ (reference sequence). V shed 0 bases and J shed 6 bases, with 5 bases lying between them. The CDR3 region has the DNA TGTGCCAGCAGCTTAGCCAGGCCTGAAGCTTTCTTT. Translating it yields CASSLARPEAFF.

The chain links TRBV28 to TRBJ1-4; 8 bases align to TRBD1. CDR3 length: 19 residues. Germline V gene sequence: CDR1 MDHEN, CDR2 SYDVKM. V dropped 2 bases and J dropped 0; count of bases not matched to a gene: 11. The CDR3 DNA sequence: TGTGCCAGCAGTTTAAGGGACAGGTTTGGCCCTCCAACTAATGAAAAACTGTTTTTT. Protein product: CASSLRDRFGPPTNEKLFF.

The chain employs TRBV10-3 and TRBJ1-2; D gene unclear. This CDR3 is built from 15 residues. V gave up 0 bases and J gave up 4 bases, with 12 bases separating them. Per the germline V gene, CDR1 is ENHRY and CDR2 is SYGVKD. The chain's CDR3 is CAISESVWSVYGYTF. CDR3 sequence (DNA): TGTGCCATCAGTGAGTCCGTTTGGTCAGTCTATGGCTACACCTTC.

This chain connects TRBV9 to TRBJ1-1; D might be TRBD1 (5 bases). V was trimmed by 4 bases and J by 2 bases, leaving 15 bases between them. Germline V CDR1 and CDR2: SGDLS, YYNGEE. The CDR3 runs to 15 residues. The CDR3 sequence is CASSFQTVFNTEAFF. The CDR3 DNA follows: TGTGCCAGCAGCTTCCAGACAGTCTTCAACACTGAAGCTTTCTTT.

The chain's CDR3 is CASSLGQGISYEQYF. CDR3 nucleotide sequence: TGTGCCAGCAGCTTAGGACAGGGGATTTCCTACGAGCAGTACTTC. The rearrangement links TRBV5-5 to TRBJ2-7, with 9 bases that match TRBD1. Germline CDR1 and CDR2: SGHKS and YYEKEE (reference sequence). Trimming at V came to 2 bases and at J to 1 base, leaving 4 bases not matched to a gene. The CDR3 length is 15 residues.

In the case of this clone: Different DNA sequences within this sample yield the same CDR3. The chain has TRBV11-2 and TRBJ2-1, with no clear D. Trimming removed 3 bases at V and 4 bases at J, with 7 bases between. Germline V gene lookup returns CDR1 SGHAT and CDR2 FQNNGV. The CDR3 runs 13 residues. The CDR3 reads CASSFPGYNEQFF. CDR3 bases: TGTGCCAGCAGCTTCCCGGGTTACAATGAGCAGTTCTTC. The variable domain in full, with the rest retrieved from reference TRBV11-2 and TRBJ2-1, is EAGVAQSPRYKIIEKRQSVAFWCNPISGHATLYWYQQILGQGPKLLIQFQNNGVVDDSQLPKDRFSAERLKGVDSTLKIQPAKLEDSAVYLCASSFPGYNEQFFGPGTRLTVL.

V gene TRBV5-1 combines with J gene TRBJ2-3; 7 bases fit TRBD2. CDR1 SGHRS and CDR2 YFSETQ come from the germline V gene. The trim removed 0 bases at V and 5 bases at J, leaving 6 bases unmatched. CDR3 length: 15 residues. CDR3 bases: TGCGCCAGCAGCTTGGGACTAGCTGGCGGAGATACGCAGTATTTT. Its protein is CASSLGLAGGDTQYF.

This clone was seen a handful of times. V and J are TRBV19 and TRBJ1-5; D may be TRBD1 (5 bases). Germline V gene data show CDR1 as LNHDA and CDR2 as SQIVND (reference sequence). V lost 7 bases, J lost 6 bases, and 7 bases lay in between. CDR3 length equals 11 residues. CDR3 residues: CASTQGQPQHF. CDR3 nucleotides: TGTGCCAGTACTCAGGGTCAGCCCCAGCATTTT. The whole variable domain, filled in from reference TRBV19 and TRBJ1-5, reads DGGITQSPKYLFRKEGQNVTLSCEQNLNHDAMYWYRQDPGQGLRLIYYSQIVNDFQKGDIAEGYSVSREKKESFPLTVTSAQKNPTAFYLCASTQGQPQHFGDGTRLSIL.

The rearrangement uses TRBV5-8 and TRBJ2-3; D may be TRBD2 (6 bases). Germline CDR1 and CDR2: SGHTS and YDEGEE. V gave up 0 bases and J gave up 0 bases, with 8 bases separating them. The CDR3 sequence is 15 residues long. The CDR3 sequence is CASSLGGTSTDTQYF. The CDR3 nucleotides are TGTGCCAGCAGCTTGGGGGGGACTAGCACAGATACGCAGTATTTT.

This sequence joins TRBV30 and TRBJ2-7, with 8 bases that match TRBD2. J lost 6 bases, V lost 5 bases, and 9 bases had no gene match. Germline CDR1 reads GTSNPN; CDR2 reads SVGIG (reference sequence). The CDR3 is made up of 13 amino acids. CDR3 in amino acids: CAWFLAGLSEQYF. In DNA, the CDR3 is TGTGCCTGGTTTTTAGCGGGACTCTCCGAGCAGTACTTC.